This passage covers 16 T cell receptor beta chains from one sample sequenced in a study of T cells in Graves' hyperthyroidism and ophthalmopathy. Amplification targeted TCR beta CDR3 regions from RNA transcripts. The TCR CDR3 was amplified in a first-round RT-PCR using the HTBI primer set. TCRdb re-analysed the multiplex PCR reads in MiXCR, keeping a single row per CDR3 protein. The table lists about 290,000 distinct CDR3 sequences, about an eighth of them singletons. The sample was blood. All receptors come from a woman in her 40s with Graves' hyperthyroidism.

This clonotype appeared many times. This chain uses TRBV6-1 with TRBJ1-2, with D hard to call. CDR1 and CDR2 from the germline V gene are MNHNS and SASEGT. This CDR3 has 12 amino acids. The ends were cut back, 10 bases at V and 2 bases at J, with 11 bases in the middle. The CDR3 region is CAIRLLNYGYTF. In DNA, the CDR3 is TGTGCCATCCGACTCCTCAACTATGGCTACACCTTC.

The rearrangement links TRBV6-1 to TRBJ1-2; a weak D match, TRBD1 (5 bases). The length of the CDR3 is 17 residues. V lost 5 bases, J lost 6 bases, and 25 bases lay in between. Germline CDR1 is MNHNS and CDR2 is SASEGT. The CDR3 sequence: CASSTKGLAALFDGYTF. The CDR3 DNA follows: TGTGCCAGCAGTACCAAGGGACTGGCCGCTCTTTTCGATGGCTACACCTTC.

The sample holds many counts of this clonotype. The gene calls are TRBV7-2 and TRBJ1-1, with unresolved D. V gave up 2 bases and J gave up 7 bases, with 8 bases separating them. Germline V gives CDR1 SGHTA, CDR2 FQGNSA. The CDR3 extends over 12 amino acids. DNA of the CDR3: TGTGCCAGCAGCTTACTTTCCGATGAAGCTTTCTTT. It codes for CASSLLSDEAFF.

Of note for this clonotype: One junction end disagrees with the germline gene, perhaps due to a read error. The V and J genes are TRBV6-2 or TRBV6-3 and TRBJ2-7; 7 bases agree with TRBD1. The V gene's germline CDR1 is MNHEY and CDR2 SVGEGT. This CDR3 has 14 residues. CDR3 protein: CASSAYRDSHERYF. Written as DNA, the CDR3 is TGTGCCAGCAGTGCTTACCGGGACAGCCACGAGCGGTACTTC.

This chain joins TRBV7-8 and TRBJ2-1; D is unresolved. Trimming took 5 bases from V and 5 from J, leaving 16 bases between them. The CDR3 contains 15 residues. Looked up from germline, CDR1 is SGHVS and CDR2 is FQNEAQ. CDR3 sequence (DNA): TGTGCCAGCAGCAGGGAACTGTTTTCGGACAATGAGCAGTTCTTC. This sequence encodes CASSRELFSDNEQFF.

The chain recombines TRBV19 with TRBJ2-1; 8 nucleotides agree with TRBD2. CDR1 is LNHDA, CDR2 SQIVND, per germline (reference sequence). The CDR3 spans 17 residues. V trimming: 1 base; J trimming: 3 bases; junction bases outside the gene matches: 8. The DNA of the CDR3 is TGTGCCAGTAGTATAGGTACGGGGGGGCCAAGCTACAATGAGCAGTTCTTC. Amino acids: CASSIGTGGPSYNEQFF.

This clonotype was counted ten times or more. The chain employs TRBV29-1 and TRBJ1-1; D is perhaps TRBD1 (5 bases). This CDR3 spans 12 amino acids. Between the trimmed V and J ends, which lost 6 bases and 0 bases, there was a span of 8 bases. The V gene's germline CDR1 is SQVTM and CDR2 ANQGSEA. The chain's CDR3 is CSVEGLNTEAFF. The CDR3 DNA reads TGCAGCGTCGAGGGGCTGAACACTGAAGCTTTCTTT.

This clonotype was detected ten times or more. V gene TRBV10-3 combines with J gene TRBJ1-5; D is unclear. This CDR3 comprises 14 residues. Trimming left V 10 bases short and J 1 base short, with 14 bases between. The germline gives CDR1 ENHRY, CDR2 SYGVKD. The CDR3 sequence: CATSSLRSNQPQHF. In DNA, the CDR3 is TGTGCCACCTCCAGCTTAAGAAGCAATCAGCCCCAGCATTTT.

This clonotype was counted a single time. The chain uses TRBV29-1 and TRBJ2-3; D may be TRBD1 (5 bases). Trimming removed 6 bases from V and 0 bases from J, with 10 bases in between. From germline, CDR1 is SQVTM and CDR2 ANQGSEA. The CDR3 is made up of 13 amino acids. The CDR3 DNA follows: TGCAGCGTCAGGGTAACTAGCACAGATACGCAGTATTTT. This sequence encodes CSVRVTSTDTQYF.

This chain links TRBV28 with TRBJ1-2, with D possibly matching TRBD1 (6 bases). The CDR3 runs 12 residues. The germline gives CDR1 MDHEN, CDR2 SYDVKM. V was clipped by 6 bases and J by 8 bases, with 13 bases between them. The CDR3: CASSGTRQGYTF. The CDR3 DNA is TGTGCCAGCAGCGGGACACGGCAGGGCTACACCTTC.

This clonotype showed up just a few times. This CDR3 is CASSETPRPTGELFF. The CDR3 coding sequence is TGTGCCAGCAGTGAAACCCCCCGGCCCACCGGGGAGCTGTTTTTT. The chain carries TRBV6-1 and TRBJ2-2, with D unresolved. This CDR3 region has 15 residues. CDR1 MNHNS and CDR2 SASEGT come from the germline V gene. Trimming took 2 bases from V and 4 from J, leaving 11 bases between them.

This clonotype occurred many times. The chain employs TRBV20-1 and TRBJ2-5, with 7 bases identical to TRBD1. This CDR3 is 15 amino acids long. CDR1 is DFQATT, CDR2 SNEGSKA, per germline (reference sequence). The ends lost 0 bases at V and 3 bases at J; junction bases unmatched: 7. The CDR3, as DNA: TGCAGTGCTAGAGATATTCGACAGGGCGAAGAGACCCAGTACTTC. Its protein product is CSARDIRQGEETQYF.

This clonotype was seen at least ten times. This rearrangement joins TRBV11-2 to TRBJ2-2, with D maybe TRBD2 (6 bases). The CDR3 covers 14 residues. Germline CDR1 SGHAT, CDR2 FQNNGV. Trimming shortened V by 3 bases and J by 6 bases, and 11 bases separated the two germline ends. CDR3 DNA: TGTGCCAGCAGCTTTGTACAGCGGGCCGGGGAGCTGTTTTTT. It codes for CASSFVQRAGELFF.

This clonotype was seen at least ten times. The V call is TRBV11-3, the J call TRBJ1-1; maybe TRBD1 (6 bases). The CDR3 length is 15 residues. With 1 base removed from V and 6 bases from J, the gap between germline ends came to 15 bases. The germline gives CDR1 SGHNT, CDR2 YENEEA. The CDR3 loop reads CASSLVVQGSPEAFF. The CDR3 coding sequence is TGTGCCAGCAGCTTAGTGGTTCAGGGGAGCCCTGAAGCTTTCTTT. Full variable domain (outside the CDR3, taken from reference TRBV11-3 and TRBJ1-1): EAGVVQSPRYKIIEKKQPVAFWCNPISGHNTLYWYLQNLGQGPELLIRYENEEAVDDSQLPKDRFSAERLKGVDSTLKIQPAELGDSAVYLCASSLVVQGSPEAFFGQGTRLTVV.

This clonotype was observed a handful of times. This chain connects TRBV27 to TRBJ2-5; the match to TRBD1 covers 9 bases. The CDR3 has 15 amino acids. V lost 6 bases and J lost 5; bases outside the gene matches: 10. The germline CDR1 and CDR2 sequences are MNHEY and SMNVEV (reference sequence). CDR3 residues: CASSPMGQGAETQYF. CDR3 DNA: TGTGCCAGCAGCCCCATGGGACAGGGCGCTGAGACCCAGTACTTC.

This clonotype was detected many times. The rearrangement uses TRBV28 and TRBJ1-1; D may be TRBD1 (5 bases). This CDR3 has 15 residues. Germline assignment: CDR1 MDHEN and CDR2 SYDVKM. With 5 bases removed from V and 6 bases from J, the gap between germline ends came to 19 bases. The CDR3 DNA reads TGTGCCAGCAGTGTGGTTCCGGGGCTTCACGCTGAAGCTTTCTTT. Its protein is CASSVVPGLHAEAFF.